This is a list of T cell receptor beta chains from one sample in a study of blood T cells in healthy people across ages. MiXCR, applied by TCRdb to the 5' RACE reads, yields one record per CDR3 protein. The sample shows 1,300,000 or so distinct CDR3 sequences, around 59% of them seen only once. The sequencing sample was made of blood. The receptors stem from a young man in good health. Both conserved end residues are part of each CDR3. The D gene is left open where the match is weak. Clone size is stated in some rows and not others, as once, few, many or a class when expanded.

D gene: NA; clone size: few; J gene: TRBJ1-6; V gene: TRBV10-3; CDR3 protein: CAISFGQPDSPLHF; CDR3 DNA: TGTGCCATCAGTTTCGGACAGCCGGATTCACCCCTCCACTTT
D gene: TRBD2; clone size: NA; J gene: TRBJ2-3; V gene: TRBV7-2; CDR3 protein: CASSLGAGGPTDTQYF; CDR3 DNA: TGTGCCAGCAGCTTAGGAGCGGGAGGACCCACAGATACGCAGTATTTT
D gene: TRBD1; clone size: NA; J gene: TRBJ2-5; V gene: TRBV28; CDR3 protein: CASSFSGGGGLETQYF; CDR3 DNA: TGTGCCAGCAGTTTTTCAGGGGGCGGTGGGTTAGAGACCCAGTACTTC
D gene: TRBD1; clone size: NA; J gene: TRBJ1-5; V gene: TRBV30; CDR3 protein: CAWTGQAGQPQHF; CDR3 DNA: TGTGCCTGGACGGGACAGGCCGGTCAGCCCCAGCATTTT
D gene: NA; clone size: NA; J gene: TRBJ1-1; V gene: TRBV7-8; CDR3 protein: CASSPEGLIDGLRRAFF; CDR3 DNA: TGTGCCAGCAGCCCAGAAGGTTTGATTGATGGCCTGCGTAGAGCTTTCTTT
D gene: NA; clone size: NA; J gene: TRBJ2-2; V gene: TRBV7-2; CDR3 protein: CASTGRRGNTGELFF; CDR3 DNA: TGTGCCAGCACCGGTAGGAGGGGGAACACCGGGGAGCTGTTTTTT
D gene: NA; clone size: once; J gene: TRBJ2-7; V gene: TRBV25-1; CDR3 protein: CASGENPVYEQYF; CDR3 DNA: TGTGCCAGCGGTGAAAACCCCGTTTACGAGCAGTACTTC
D gene: TRBD1; clone size: once; J gene: TRBJ1-6; V gene: TRBV20-1; CDR3 protein: CSARDRGGWGNSPLHF; CDR3 DNA: TGCAGTGCTAGAGATAGAGGGGGCTGGGGCAATTCACCCCTCCACTTT
D gene: NA; clone size: few; J gene: TRBJ2-5; V gene: TRBV15; CDR3 protein: CATSRDNGGETQYF; CDR3 DNA: TGTGCCACCAGCAGAGATAATGGGGGAGAGACCCAGTACTTC
D gene: NA; clone size: few; J gene: TRBJ2-1; V gene: TRBV29-1; CDR3 protein: CSALGVDNNEQFF; CDR3 DNA: TGCAGTGCGCTCGGGGTAGACAACAATGAGCAGTTCTTC
D gene: TRBD1; clone size: NA; J gene: TRBJ1-5; V gene: TRBV5-1; CDR3 protein: CASSLGGQGSNQPQHF; CDR3 DNA: TGCGCCAGCAGCTTGGGGGGACAGGGAAGCAATCAGCCCCAGCATTTT
D gene: NA; clone size: few; J gene: TRBJ1-2; V gene: TRBV7-2; CDR3 protein: CASSPWTGGLDGYTF; CDR3 DNA: TGTGCCAGCAGCCCCTGGACCGGGGGGTTGGATGGCTACACCTTC
D gene: TRBD1; clone size: NA; J gene: TRBJ1-4; V gene: TRBV7-9; CDR3 protein: CASSLDTGGLREKLFF; CDR3 DNA: TGTGCCAGCAGCTTAGACACAGGGGGACTACGAGAAAAACTGTTTTTT
D gene: TRBD1; clone size: once; J gene: TRBJ2-1; V gene: TRBV24-1; CDR3 protein: CATSDTGTGEGNEQFF; CDR3 DNA: TGTGCCACCAGTGACACCGGGACAGGGGAGGGCAATGAGCAGTTCTTC
D gene: TRBD1; clone size: few; J gene: TRBJ1-2; V gene: TRBV29-1; CDR3 protein: CSSEQGGSGYTF; CDR3 DNA: TGCAGCTCTGAACAGGGGGGATCAGGCTACACCTTC
D gene: NA; clone size: NA; J gene: TRBJ1-2; V gene: TRBV27; CDR3 protein: CASSFLVYGYTF; CDR3 DNA: TGTGCCAGCAGTTTCCTAGTCTATGGCTACACCTTC
D gene: NA; clone size: NA; J gene: TRBJ2-5; V gene: TRBV4-1; CDR3 protein: CASSQPGRERETQYF; CDR3 DNA: TGCGCCAGCAGCCAACCCGGAAGGGAGCGGGAGACCCAGTACTTC
D gene: TRBD2; clone size: NA; J gene: TRBJ2-3; V gene: TRBV20-1; CDR3 protein: CSARTTLAGGTDTQYF; CDR3 DNA: TGCAGTGCTAGAACGACTCTAGCGGGGGGAACAGATACGCAGTATTTT
D gene: TRBD1; clone size: NA; J gene: TRBJ2-7; V gene: TRBV2; CDR3 protein: CASSFSGGAVIEQYF; CDR3 DNA: TGTGCCAGCAGTTTTTCAGGGGGCGCTGTTATCGAGCAGTACTTC
D gene: NA; clone size: NA; J gene: TRBJ2-3; V gene: TRBV20-1; CDR3 protein: CSARGPLMGSTDTQYF; CDR3 DNA: TGCAGTGCTAGGGGGCCTCTGATGGGAAGCACAGATACGCAGTATTTT
D gene: NA; clone size: NA; J gene: TRBJ2-1; V gene: TRBV7-2; CDR3 protein: CASSLVWAENEQFF; CDR3 DNA: TGTGCCAGCAGCTTAGTTTGGGCCGAGAATGAGCAGTTCTTC
D gene: NA; clone size: NA; J gene: TRBJ1-1; V gene: TRBV5-1; CDR3 protein: CASSLAEGMGTEAFF; CDR3 DNA: TGCGCCAGCAGCTTGGCAGAGGGGATGGGCACTGAAGCTTTCTTT
D gene: NA; clone size: NA; J gene: TRBJ1-2; V gene: TRBV7-2; CDR3 protein: CASSGRGPGYTF; CDR3 DNA: TGTGCCAGCAGCGGCAGGGGCCCTGGCTACACCTTC
D gene: NA; clone size: NA; J gene: TRBJ2-3; V gene: TRBV9; CDR3 protein: CASSVAPGTSRTSTDTQYF; CDR3 DNA: TGTGCCAGCAGCGTAGCGCCGGGTACTAGCCGAACTAGCACAGATACGCAGTATTTT
D gene: NA; clone size: NA; J gene: TRBJ2-3; V gene: TRBV4-2; CDR3 protein: CASSQDLGTSDTQYF; CDR3 DNA: TGTGCCAGCAGCCAAGATCTGGGGACCTCAGATACGCAGTATTTT
D gene: NA; clone size: few; J gene: TRBJ2-7; V gene: TRBV29-1; CDR3 protein: CSVEGLGGFNEQYF; CDR3 DNA: TGCAGCGTTGAAGGGTTAGGGGGGTTTAACGAGCAGTACTTC
D gene: TRBD1; clone size: NA; J gene: TRBJ1-1; V gene: TRBV3-1; CDR3 protein: CASSRWTGARATNTEAFF; CDR3 DNA: TGTGCCAGCAGCAGATGGACAGGGGCGCGTGCGACGAACACTGAAGCTTTCTTT
D gene: NA; clone size: NA; J gene: TRBJ2-2; V gene: TRBV12-3/TRBV12-4; CDR3 protein: CASSSGLLNTGELFF; CDR3 DNA: TGTGCCAGCAGTTCGGGACTTCTGAACACCGGGGAGCTGTTTTTT
D gene: TRBD1; clone size: NA; J gene: TRBJ2-4; V gene: TRBV7-2; CDR3 protein: CASSPTGGQNIQYF; CDR3 DNA: TGTGCCAGCAGCCCAACAGGGGGCCAAAACATTCAGTACTTC
D gene: NA; clone size: few; J gene: TRBJ1-4; V gene: TRBV20-1; CDR3 protein: CSASGGATNEKLFF; CDR3 DNA: TGCAGTGCTAGCGGGGGGGCAACTAATGAAAAACTGTTTTTT
D gene: TRBD2; clone size: NA; J gene: TRBJ2-1; V gene: TRBV20-1; CDR3 protein: CSAGTSGRDYNEQFF; CDR3 DNA: TGCAGTGCAGGGACTAGCGGGAGAGACTACAATGAGCAGTTCTTC
D gene: TRBD1; clone size: few; J gene: TRBJ1-6; V gene: TRBV25-1; CDR3 protein: CASSETGVNSPLHF; CDR3 DNA: TGTGCCAGCAGTGAGACAGGGGTGAATTCACCCCTCCACTTT
D gene: TRBD1; clone size: NA; J gene: TRBJ2-5; V gene: TRBV20-1; CDR3 protein: CSPQSGQGAREQYF; CDR3 DNA: TGCAGCCCCCAGTCTGGACAGGGGGCGAGAGAGCAGTACTTC
D gene: TRBD2; clone size: once; J gene: TRBJ2-4; V gene: TRBV7-2; CDR3 protein: CASSLDPGRVEQYF; CDR3 DNA: TGTGCCAGCAGCTTAGATCCCGGGAGGGTTGAGCAGTACTTC
D gene: NA; clone size: NA; J gene: TRBJ2-5; V gene: TRBV29-1; CDR3 protein: CSVGGRVETQYF; CDR3 DNA: TGCAGCGTCGGGGGAAGGGTTGAGACCCAGTACTTC
D gene: TRBD1; clone size: NA; J gene: TRBJ1-2; V gene: TRBV6-6; CDR3 protein: CASQPGQGVYGYTF; CDR3 DNA: TGTGCCAGCCAACCCGGACAGGGGGTGTATGGCTACACCTTC
D gene: TRBD2; clone size: NA; J gene: TRBJ2-3; V gene: TRBV20-1; CDR3 protein: CSARGRPASGYTDTQYF; CDR3 DNA: TGCAGTGCTAGAGGTCGACCGGCTAGCGGTTACACAGATACGCAGTATTTT